This is a list of T cell receptor beta chains from one sample in a study of cytomegalovirus exposure and HLA in healthy donors. TCRdb's table, derived via immunoSEQ multiplex PCR, lists solely in-frame clones and lacks some. This sample yields about 170,000 clones, of which 65% to 90% are seen a single time; approximately 2.4% belongs to the top ten. Sequencing input: PBMCs. The receptors derive from a male donor in good health and CMV-seronegative. Both conserved end residues are part of each CDR3. A D gene is named only where the DNA matches it firmly. A row's size may be missing; if present it is once, few, many or a size class.

clone size	D gene	V gene	J gene	CDR3 DNA	CDR3 protein
-	TRBD1	TRBV6-6	TRBJ1-4	TGTGCCAGCAGTCGGACAGGGACGGTGGAAAAACTGTTTTTT	CASSRTGTVEKLFF
once	TRBD2	TRBV30	TRBJ2-2	TGTGCCTGGAGTGCCGCCTGGGGGGATGGGCGGGGGTTTACCACCGGGGAGCTGTTTTTT	CAWSAAWGDGRGFTTGELFF
once	-	TRBV4-2	TRBJ2-7	TGTGCCAGCAGCCAAGATCGGGCAGGGTCCTACGAGCAGTACTTC	CASSQDRAGSYEQYF
-	-	TRBV6-1	TRBJ1-5	TGTGCCAGCAGTGAAAACAGGATTAGCAATCAGCCCCAGCATTTT	CASSENRISNQPQHF
-	-	TRBV19	TRBJ1-6	TGTGCCAGTAGCGGGGCAGGGACTTATAATTCACCCCTCCACTTT	CASSGAGTYNSPLHF
-	-	TRBV6-5	TRBJ1-5	TGTGCCAGCAGTTACTCTCCGGGTTCACGTCAGCCCCAGCATTTT	CASSYSPGSRQPQHF
-	TRBD1	TRBV27	TRBJ2-2	TGTGCCAGCAGACAGGGGAGCGGAGCCGGGGAGCTGTTTTTT	CASRQGSGAGELFF
-	TRBD1	TRBV5-4	TRBJ2-5	TGTGCCAGCAGCCTAACAGGGGAAGAGACCCAGTACTTC	CASSLTGEETQYF
-	-	TRBV6-5	TRBJ2-5	TGTGCCAGCAGTCCGTCGAGTCGGGGGGAGACCCAGTACTTC	CASSPSSRGETQYF
once	-	TRBV10-1	TRBJ1-6	TGCGCCAACACAGTTAAGAACCTGGGCGGGAGCTCCTATAATTCACCCCTCCACTTT	CANTVKNLGGSSYNSPLHF
-	TRBD2	TRBV6-1	TRBJ2-7	TGTGCCAGCAGCCTCAGGACTAGCGGAAACTACGAGCAGTACTTC	CASSLRTSGNYEQYF
-	-	TRBV7-2	TRBJ2-5	TGTGCCAGCAGCCAAACGTGGCGGGGGCCCGCCTTCCAAGAGACCCAGTACTTC	CASSQTWRGPAFQETQYF
-	TRBD1	TRBV2	TRBJ2-7	TGTGCCAGCAGGGGACAGCCTGAGGGGGAGCAGTACTTC	CASRGQPEGEQYF
-	-	TRBV9	TRBJ2-4	TGTGCCAGCAGCGCAGGGTACTTTGGGGACATTCAGTACTTC	CASSAGYFGDIQYF
-	-	TRBV9	TRBJ1-1	TGTGCCAGCAGCGCCCATACTTACTCCTACACTGAAGCTTTCTTT	CASSAHTYSYTEAFF
-	TRBD1	TRBV5-8	TRBJ2-7	TGTGCCAGCAGCGCTCCGGGACAGCCGAGCGACGAGCAGTACTTC	CASSAPGQPSDEQYF
-	-	TRBV9	TRBJ1-1	TGTGCCAGCAGCCCGCGAGGGAGGGACACTGAAGCTTTCTTT	CASSPRGRDTEAFF
once	TRBD1	TRBV10-3	TRBJ2-3	TGTGCCATCAGCTTGGGACAGTCAAACACAGATACGCAGTATTTT	CAISLGQSNTDTQYF
once	-	TRBV11-2	TRBJ2-1	TGTGCCAGCAGCTTTATAAAGGGGTCCTACAATGAGCAGTTCTTC	CASSFIKGSYNEQFF
few	-	TRBV5-1	TRBJ1-1	TGCGCCAGCAGCTTGGGTAGTACAGGGCTTGGGAGCACTGAAGCTTTCTTT	CASSLGSTGLGSTEAFF
-	-	TRBV7-9	TRBJ2-5	TGTGCCAGCAGCTTTGGACTAGAGGGGGAAGAGACCCAGTACTTC	CASSFGLEGEETQYF
-	-	TRBV7-9	TRBJ1-1	TGTGCCAGCAGCTTAGCCGGGGGGGCAGGCACTGAAGCTTTCTTT	CASSLAGGAGTEAFF
-	TRBD2	TRBV7-9	TRBJ2-7	TGTGCCAGCAGCTATTCTAGCGGGGGGGCCCCCTACGAGCAGTACTTC	CASSYSSGGAPYEQYF
-	-	TRBV5-1	TRBJ2-1	TGCGCCAGCAGCTCTGGAGGGACGGGCGCCTCCTACAATGAGCAGTTCTTC	CASSSGGTGASYNEQFF
-	-	TRBV6-5	TRBJ1-1	TGTGCCAGCAGTAGAACAGGGCGGAGGACTGAAGCTTTCTTT	CASSRTGRRTEAFF
few	TRBD1	TRBV6-6	TRBJ2-3	TGTGCCAGCAGTTGGCCCCCGGGACAGGGGTCAGATACGCAGTATTTT	CASSWPPGQGSDTQYF
-	TRBD2	TRBV5-1	TRBJ2-5	TGCGCCAGCAGCCCCCTGGCGGGGGGTGAGACCCAGTACTTC	CASSPLAGGETQYF
-	-	TRBV5-4	TRBJ2-6	TGTGCCAGCAGCTTGCAGAACTCTGGGGCCAACGTCCTGACTTTC	CASSLQNSGANVLTF
few	-	TRBV27	TRBJ1-2	TGTGCCAGCACCCCTGGGGGCAGGGGTTTTGGCTACACCTTC	CASTPGGRGFGYTF
-	-	TRBV7-8	TRBJ1-2	TGTGCCAGCAGCTTAGAGCCAGCGGAGCGCTATGGCTACACCTTC	CASSLEPAERYGYTF
-	TRBD2	TRBV6-1	TRBJ2-1	TGTGCCAGCAGTGATGGGGGGCGGGGGGGCCCCAATGAGCAGTTCTTC	CASSDGGRGGPNEQFF
-	TRBD1	TRBV6-5	TRBJ2-7	TGTGCCAGCAGCTACCGGGGACAGGAGTCCTACGAGCAGTACTTC	CASSYRGQESYEQYF
-	TRBD1	TRBV29-1	TRBJ1-2	TGCAGCGTGACACCGGGACAGGGAACCGGCTACACCTTC	CSVTPGQGTGYTF
-	TRBD1	TRBV5-1	TRBJ1-1	TGCGCCAGCAGCCCAGGTACAGGGGGGGCCACTGAAGCTTTCTTT	CASSPGTGGATEAFF